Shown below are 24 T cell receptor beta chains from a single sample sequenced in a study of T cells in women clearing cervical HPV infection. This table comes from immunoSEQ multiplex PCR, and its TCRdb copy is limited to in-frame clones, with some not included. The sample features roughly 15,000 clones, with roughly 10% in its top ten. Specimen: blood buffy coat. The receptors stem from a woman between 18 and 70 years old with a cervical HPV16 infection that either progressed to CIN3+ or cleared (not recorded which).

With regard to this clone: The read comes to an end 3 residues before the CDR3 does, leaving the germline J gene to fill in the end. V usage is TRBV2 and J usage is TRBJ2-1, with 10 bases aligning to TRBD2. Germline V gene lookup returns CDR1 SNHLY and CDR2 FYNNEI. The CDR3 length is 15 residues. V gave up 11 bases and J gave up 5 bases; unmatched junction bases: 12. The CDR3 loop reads CAPSPAGGPHNEQFF. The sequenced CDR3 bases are TGTGCCCCAAGCCCAGCGGGGGGGCCCCACAATGAG.

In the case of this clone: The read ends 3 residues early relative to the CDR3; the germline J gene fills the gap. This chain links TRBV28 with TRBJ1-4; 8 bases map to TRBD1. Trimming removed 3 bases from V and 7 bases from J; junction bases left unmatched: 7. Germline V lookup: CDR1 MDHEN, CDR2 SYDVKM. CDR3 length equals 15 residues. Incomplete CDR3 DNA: TGTGCCAGCAGTTTTATAGGACAGGGTGGTGAAAAA. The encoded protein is CASSFIGQGGEK. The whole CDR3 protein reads CASSFIGQGGEKLFF.

This CDR3 reads CAWVYGNTIYF. Incomplete CDR3 DNA: TGTGCCTGGGTTTATGGAAACACC. The V and J genes are TRBV30 and TRBJ1-3; D is unresolved. From the germline J gene comes the end of the CDR3, since the read stops 3 residues before it. Germline V gives CDR1 GTSNPN, CDR2 SVGIG (reference sequence). Trimming took off 5 bases at V and 3 bases at J, with 5 bases between the two ends. The CDR3 has 11 amino acids.

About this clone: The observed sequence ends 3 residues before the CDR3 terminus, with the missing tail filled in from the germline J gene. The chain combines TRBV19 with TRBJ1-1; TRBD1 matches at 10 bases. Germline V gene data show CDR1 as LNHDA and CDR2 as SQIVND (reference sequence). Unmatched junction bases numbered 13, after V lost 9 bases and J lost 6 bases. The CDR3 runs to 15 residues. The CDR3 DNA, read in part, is TGTGCCAGCAAGACAGCAGACAGGGGGCGGGCTGAA. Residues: CASKTADRGRAE. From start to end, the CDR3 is CASKTADRGRAEAFF.

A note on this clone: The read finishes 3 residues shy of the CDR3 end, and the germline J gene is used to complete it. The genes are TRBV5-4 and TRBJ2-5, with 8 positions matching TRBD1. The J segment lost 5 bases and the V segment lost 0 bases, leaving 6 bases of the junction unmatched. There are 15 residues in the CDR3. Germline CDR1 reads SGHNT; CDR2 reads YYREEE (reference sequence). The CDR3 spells CASSLDTGGRETQYF. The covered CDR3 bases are TGTGCCAGCAGCTTGGATACAGGGGGTCGGGAGACC.

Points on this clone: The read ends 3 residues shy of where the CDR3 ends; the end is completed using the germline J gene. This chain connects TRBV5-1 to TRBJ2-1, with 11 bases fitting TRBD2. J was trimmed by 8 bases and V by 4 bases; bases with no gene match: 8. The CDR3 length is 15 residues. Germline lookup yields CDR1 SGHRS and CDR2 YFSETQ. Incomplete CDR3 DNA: TGCGCCAGCAGCCCCGGACTAGCGGGTTGGGATGAG. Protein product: CASSPGLAGWDE. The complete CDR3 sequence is CASSPGLAGWDEQFF.

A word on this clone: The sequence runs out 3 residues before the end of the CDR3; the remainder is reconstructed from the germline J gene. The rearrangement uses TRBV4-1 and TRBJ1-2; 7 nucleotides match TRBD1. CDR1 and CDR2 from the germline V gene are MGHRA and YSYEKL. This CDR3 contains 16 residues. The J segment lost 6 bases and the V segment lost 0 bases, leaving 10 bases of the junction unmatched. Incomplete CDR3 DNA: TGCGCCAGCAGCCAAGAAACGAGAAAAGGGGGCGATGGC. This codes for CASSQETRKGGDG. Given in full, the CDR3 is CASSQETRKGGDGYTF.

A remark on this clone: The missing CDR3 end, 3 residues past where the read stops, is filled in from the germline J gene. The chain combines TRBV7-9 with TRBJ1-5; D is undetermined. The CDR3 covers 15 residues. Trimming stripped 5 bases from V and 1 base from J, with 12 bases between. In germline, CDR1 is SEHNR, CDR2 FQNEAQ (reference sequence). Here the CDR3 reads CASSPTDQSNQPQHF. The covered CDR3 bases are TGTGCCAGCAGCCCGACTGACCAAAGCAATCAGCCC.

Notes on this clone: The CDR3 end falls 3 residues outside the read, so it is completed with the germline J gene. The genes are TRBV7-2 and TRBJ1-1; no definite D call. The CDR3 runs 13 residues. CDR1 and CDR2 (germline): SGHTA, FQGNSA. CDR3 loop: CASSLNIDVEAFF. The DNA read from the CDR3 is TGTGCCAGCAGCTTAAATATAGATGTCGAG.

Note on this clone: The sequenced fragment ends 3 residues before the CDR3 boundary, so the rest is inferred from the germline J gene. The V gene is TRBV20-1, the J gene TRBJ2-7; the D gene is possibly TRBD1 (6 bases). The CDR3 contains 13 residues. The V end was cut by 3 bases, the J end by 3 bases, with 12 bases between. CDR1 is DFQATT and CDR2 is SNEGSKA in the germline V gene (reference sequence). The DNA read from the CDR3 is TGCAGTGCTAGGCCAGGGGCGGGCTACGAG. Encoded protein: CSARPGAGYE. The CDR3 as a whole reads CSARPGAGYEQYF.

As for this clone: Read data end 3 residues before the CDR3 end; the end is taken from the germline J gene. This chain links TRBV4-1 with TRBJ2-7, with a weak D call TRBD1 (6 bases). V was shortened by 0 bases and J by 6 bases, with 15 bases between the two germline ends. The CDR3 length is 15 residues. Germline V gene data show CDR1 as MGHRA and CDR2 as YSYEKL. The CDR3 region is CASSQEQGLGREQYF. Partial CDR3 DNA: TGCGCCAGCAGCCAAGAACAGGGCCTAGGGCGCGAG.

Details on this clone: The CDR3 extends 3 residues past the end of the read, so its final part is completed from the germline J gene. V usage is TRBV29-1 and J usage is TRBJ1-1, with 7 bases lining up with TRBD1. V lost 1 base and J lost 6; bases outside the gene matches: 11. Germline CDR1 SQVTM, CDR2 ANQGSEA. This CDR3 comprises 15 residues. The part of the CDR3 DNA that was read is TGCAGCGTTGAAGTTCCCCTCCAGGGGGTTGCTGAA. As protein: CSVEVPLQGVAE. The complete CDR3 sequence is CSVEVPLQGVAEAFF.

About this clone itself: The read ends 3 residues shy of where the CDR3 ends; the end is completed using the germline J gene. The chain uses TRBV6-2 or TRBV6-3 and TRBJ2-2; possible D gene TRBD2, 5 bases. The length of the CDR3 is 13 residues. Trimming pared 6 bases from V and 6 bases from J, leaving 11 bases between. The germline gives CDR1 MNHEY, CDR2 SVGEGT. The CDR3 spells CASRLDSPGELFF. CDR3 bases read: TGTGCCAGCAGACTAGACTCCCCCGGGGAG.

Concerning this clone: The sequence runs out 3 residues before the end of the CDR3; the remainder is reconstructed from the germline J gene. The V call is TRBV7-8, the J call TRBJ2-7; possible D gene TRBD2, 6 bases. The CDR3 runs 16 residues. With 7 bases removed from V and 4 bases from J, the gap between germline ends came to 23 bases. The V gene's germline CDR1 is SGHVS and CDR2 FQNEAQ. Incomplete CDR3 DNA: TGTGCCAGCACTTCGTTGGGGCGGGGTGGAATATACGAG. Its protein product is CASTSLGRGGIYE. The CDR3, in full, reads CASTSLGRGGIYEQYF.

CDR3 residues: CASSWRTALTSGRRRSTDTQYF. Incomplete CDR3 DNA: TGCGCCAGCAGCTGGCGGACGGCTCTCACTAGCGGGAGGCGAAGGAGCACAGATACG. This chain links TRBV5-1 with TRBJ2-3; 12 nucleotides match TRBD2. The read terminates 3 residues ahead of where the CDR3 ends, so the germline J gene completes it. Trimming took 3 bases from V and 0 from J; bases not matched to a gene: 20. Germline V gene lookup returns CDR1 SGHRS and CDR2 YFSETQ. The CDR3 is made up of 22 amino acids.

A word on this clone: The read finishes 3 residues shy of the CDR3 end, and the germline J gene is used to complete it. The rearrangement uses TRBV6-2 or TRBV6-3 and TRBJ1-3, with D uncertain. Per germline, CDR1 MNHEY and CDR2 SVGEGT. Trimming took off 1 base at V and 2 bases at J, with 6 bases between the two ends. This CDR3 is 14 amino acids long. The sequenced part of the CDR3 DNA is TGTGCCAGCAGTTACTATCCTGCTGGAAACACC. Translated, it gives CASSYYPAGNT. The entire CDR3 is CASSYYPAGNTIYF.

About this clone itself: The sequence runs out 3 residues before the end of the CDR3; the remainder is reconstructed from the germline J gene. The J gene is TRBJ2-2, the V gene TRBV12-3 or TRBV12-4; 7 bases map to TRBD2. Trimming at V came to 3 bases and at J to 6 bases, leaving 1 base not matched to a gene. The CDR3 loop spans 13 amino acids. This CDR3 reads CASSLGGAGELFF. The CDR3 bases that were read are TGTGCCAGCAGTTTGGGGGGGGCCGGGGAG.

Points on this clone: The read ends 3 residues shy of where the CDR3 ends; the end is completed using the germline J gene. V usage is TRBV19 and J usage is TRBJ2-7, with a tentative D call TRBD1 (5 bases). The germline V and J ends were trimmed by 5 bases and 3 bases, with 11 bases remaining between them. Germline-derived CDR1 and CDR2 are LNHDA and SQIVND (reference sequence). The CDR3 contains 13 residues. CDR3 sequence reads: CASSPSGFYEQYF. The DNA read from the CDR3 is TGTGCCAGTAGTCCATCAGGGTTCTACGAG.

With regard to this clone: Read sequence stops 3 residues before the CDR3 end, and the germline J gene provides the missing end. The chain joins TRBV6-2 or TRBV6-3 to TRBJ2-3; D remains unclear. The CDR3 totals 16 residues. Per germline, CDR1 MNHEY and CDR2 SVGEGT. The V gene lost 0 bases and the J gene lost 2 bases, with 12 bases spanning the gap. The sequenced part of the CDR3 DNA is TGTGCCAGCAGTTACTCGGGCGCCTCGCTCACAGATACG. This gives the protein CASSYSGASLTDT. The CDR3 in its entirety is CASSYSGASLTDTQYF.

CDR3 DNA, as far as it was read: TGTGCCAGCAGCTTAGCTCCTGTCCAGGGTTCGGGTGAAAAA. It is translated as CASSLAPVQGSGEK. The entire CDR3 protein reads CASSLAPVQGSGEKLFF. The chain recombines TRBV7-6 with TRBJ1-4; a possible D gene is TRBD1 (5 bases). The observed sequence ends 3 residues before the CDR3 terminus, with the missing tail filled in from the germline J gene. The CDR3 extends over 17 amino acids. V shed 0 bases and J shed 7 bases, with 18 bases lying between them. The V gene's germline CDR1 is SGHVS and CDR2 FNYEAQ.

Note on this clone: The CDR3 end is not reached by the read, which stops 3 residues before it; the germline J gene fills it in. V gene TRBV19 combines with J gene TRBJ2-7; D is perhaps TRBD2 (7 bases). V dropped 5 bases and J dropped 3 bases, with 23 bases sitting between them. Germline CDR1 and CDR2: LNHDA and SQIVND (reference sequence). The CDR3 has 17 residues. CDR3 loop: CASSPRGGAGSGYEQYF. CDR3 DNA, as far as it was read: TGTGCCAGTAGTCCTCGAGGGGGGGCAGGGTCAGGCTACGAG.

The CDR3 region is CSASVGRDSYGYTF. The covered CDR3 bases are TGCAGTGCTAGTGTAGGCAGGGATAGCTATGGC. The chain is built from TRBV20-1 and TRBJ1-2; a possible D gene is TRBD1 (5 bases). The CDR3 goes on 3 residues after the read ends, and that part is filled in from the germline J gene. Trimming stripped 3 bases from V and 4 bases from J, with 15 bases between. CDR1 is DFQATT and CDR2 is SNEGSKA in the germline V gene (reference sequence). CDR3 size: 14 residues.

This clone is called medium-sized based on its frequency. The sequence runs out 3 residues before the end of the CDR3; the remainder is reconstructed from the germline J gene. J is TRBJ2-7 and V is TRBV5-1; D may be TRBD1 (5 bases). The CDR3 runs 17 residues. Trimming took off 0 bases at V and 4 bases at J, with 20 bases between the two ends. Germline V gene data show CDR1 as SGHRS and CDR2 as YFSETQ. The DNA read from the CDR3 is TGCGCCAGCAGCTTGGAAGCAGGGCGGCAATCAGCATACGAG. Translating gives CASSLEAGRQSAYE. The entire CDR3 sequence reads CASSLEAGRQSAYEQYF.

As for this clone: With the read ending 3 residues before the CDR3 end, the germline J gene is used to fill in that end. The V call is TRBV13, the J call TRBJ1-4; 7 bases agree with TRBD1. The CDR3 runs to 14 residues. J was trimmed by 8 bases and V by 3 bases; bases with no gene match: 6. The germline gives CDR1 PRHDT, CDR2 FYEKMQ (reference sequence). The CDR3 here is CASSFGQEGEKLFF. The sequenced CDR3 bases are TGTGCCAGCAGCTTCGGACAGGAGGGGGAAAAA.